These 15 T cell receptor beta chains originate from one sample sequenced in a study of control samples from healthy donors and cancer patients (dated by TCRdb to about 2020). The library was produced with the immunoSEQ multiplex PCR assay. Not all clones reach the TCRdb copy of this immuneACCESS table, which keeps in-frame sequences only. Checked studies attribute under half of the gap to unresolved V genes and leave the rest unexplained. The sample table holds 85,000 to 100,000 clones, of which over 90% were seen once. More than 7% of the sample rests with the top ten. The sequenced material came from blood. These receptors were collected from a man between 18 and 35 years old in good health.

This chain links TRBV7-9 with TRBJ1-2, with 8 bases that match TRBD1. J was trimmed by 3 bases and V by 3 bases; bases with no gene match: 9. The germline gives CDR1 SEHNR, CDR2 FQNEAQ (reference sequence). The CDR3 has 16 amino acids. The DNA for the CDR3 is TGTGCCAGCAGCTTCACCCTTGACAGGGGCGACTATGGCTACACCTTC. Its protein is CASSFTLDRGDYGYTF.

The CDR3 DNA reads TGTGCCATCAGTGAGTTCCAGGCGGCCACCGACAATCAGCCCCAGCATTTT. Protein sequence: CAISEFQAATDNQPQHF. The chain joins TRBV10-3 to TRBJ1-5; D is undetermined. V was pared by 1 base and J by 3 bases, with 16 bases between. The V gene's germline CDR1 is ENHRY and CDR2 SYGVKD. This CDR3 region has 17 residues.

This sequence joins TRBV29-1 and TRBJ2-4, with TRBD1 identical over 7 bases. The CDR3 spans 14 residues. The V segment lost 4 bases and the J segment 3 bases; nucleotides outside the gene matches: 6. Germline V gene lookup returns CDR1 SQVTM and CDR2 ANQGSEA. The CDR3 spells CSVGVDRFKNIQYF. CDR3 DNA: TGCAGCGTTGGAGTGGACAGGTTCAAAAACATTCAGTACTTC.

This chain uses TRBV5-1 with TRBJ2-7, with TRBD2 matching 7 bases. This CDR3 has 15 residues. Germline trimming cut 2 bases from V and 0 bases from J; bases unmatched to any gene: 5. Germline V lookup: CDR1 SGHRS, CDR2 YFSETQ. The CDR3 DNA sequence: TGCGCCAGCAGCTTTAGCGGGCCATACTCCTACGAGCAGTACTTC. This gives the protein CASSFSGPYSYEQYF.

The V and J genes are TRBV10-3 and TRBJ2-3; no reliable D call. The germline gives CDR1 ENHRY, CDR2 SYGVKD. V gave up 4 bases and J gave up 1 base, with 6 bases separating them. This CDR3 is built from 13 residues. This CDR3 reads CAISVQGTDTQYF. The CDR3 DNA is TGTGCCATCAGTGTGCAGGGCACAGATACGCAGTATTTT.

The chain couples TRBV7-2 to TRBJ1-6; 8 bases fit TRBD1. The CDR3 sequence is 16 residues long. Germline trimming cut 0 bases from V and 8 bases from J; bases unmatched to any gene: 6. From germline, CDR1 is SGHTA and CDR2 FQGNSA. CDR3 amino acids: CASSLAPGQVYSPLHF. The CDR3 DNA sequence: TGTGCCAGCAGCTTAGCGCCGGGACAGGTTTATTCACCCCTCCACTTT.

The chain links TRBV2 to TRBJ2-5; D not resolved. The CDR3 spans 12 residues. V was cut by 6 bases and J by 2 bases, with 7 bases left in between. Germline V CDR1 and CDR2: SNHLY, FYNNEI. Here the CDR3 DNA reads TGTGCCAGCAGGTCGTTACAAGAGACCCAGTACTTC. This sequence encodes CASRSLQETQYF.

This chain joins TRBV6-1 and TRBJ2-3; 8 bases agree with TRBD2. With 7 bases clipped from V and 4 bases from J, the junction kept 4 bases outside the gene matches. Germline V gene lookup returns CDR1 MNHNS and CDR2 SASEGT. The CDR3 extends over 13 amino acids. The CDR3 reads CASTAGVPDTQYF. The CDR3 DNA reads TGTGCCAGCACAGCGGGAGTTCCAGATACGCAGTATTTT.

The genes are TRBV4-3 and TRBJ1-2; the D is unclear. Trimming cost V 4 bases and J 4 bases, with 10 bases left between them. The CDR3 is 13 amino acids. The germline V gene has CDR1 LGHNA and CDR2 YSLEER. CDR3 sequence reads: CASSPGQSYGYTF. CDR3 nucleotide sequence: TGCGCCAGCAGCCCCGGGCAGTCCTATGGCTACACCTTC.

The chain carries TRBV19 and TRBJ1-2, with D hard to call. The V gene's germline CDR1 is LNHDA and CDR2 SQIVND (reference sequence). The V and J ends lost 7 bases and 8 bases respectively, with 17 bases between them. CDR3 size: 13 residues. The CDR3 DNA sequence: TGTGCCAGTACTTCCTTCGGACGGCTCGGCTACACCTTC. Protein: CASTSFGRLGYTF.

V is TRBV9 and J is TRBJ1-2; D is unresolved. Trimming took 3 bases from V and 4 from J, leaving 10 bases between them. The CDR3 loop spans 13 amino acids. Germline CDR1 and CDR2: SGDLS and YYNGEE. CDR3 region: CASSATSAYGYTF. CDR3 in DNA: TGTGCCAGCAGCGCCACTTCGGCCTATGGCTACACCTTC.

The rearrangement links TRBV27 to TRBJ1-2, with 7 nucleotides matching TRBD1. V lost 5 bases and J lost 7; bases outside the gene matches: 7. Germline V lookup: CDR1 MNHEY, CDR2 SMNVEV (reference sequence). This CDR3 has 13 residues. Here the CDR3 reads CASSQNRGGGYTF. The CDR3 coding sequence is TGTGCCAGCAGTCAGAACAGGGGAGGTGGCTACACCTTC.

The chain uses TRBV27 and TRBJ1-5; TRBD1 agrees at 9 bases. This CDR3 contains 15 residues. The germline V gene has CDR1 MNHEY and CDR2 SMNVEV (reference sequence). The ends lost 6 bases at V and 5 bases at J; junction bases unmatched: 8. CDR3 in DNA: TGTGCCAGCAGCCCACGCGGACAGGGGTATCAGCCCCAGCATTTT. Amino acid sequence: CASSPRGQGYQPQHF.

The chain recombines TRBV6-5 with TRBJ2-3; the D is unclear. CDR3 length: 13 amino acids. Trimming shortened V by 10 bases and J by 5 bases, and 16 bases separated the two germline ends. Germline V gene lookup returns CDR1 MNHEY and CDR2 SVGAGI. CDR3 bases: TGTGCCACCTCTTCCTCGTTGGGAGATACGCAGTATTTT. Residues: CATSSSLGDTQYF.

The V and J genes are TRBV4-3 and TRBJ1-5; TRBD1 might be the D (6 bases). Looked up from germline, CDR1 is LGHNA and CDR2 is YSLEER. CDR3 length: 14 amino acids. V gave up 4 bases and J gave up 5 bases, with 12 bases separating them. The CDR3 region has the DNA TGCGCCAGCAGCCTCAGGGGTGGGGATCAGCCCCAGCATTTT. Encoded protein: CASSLRGGDQPQHF.